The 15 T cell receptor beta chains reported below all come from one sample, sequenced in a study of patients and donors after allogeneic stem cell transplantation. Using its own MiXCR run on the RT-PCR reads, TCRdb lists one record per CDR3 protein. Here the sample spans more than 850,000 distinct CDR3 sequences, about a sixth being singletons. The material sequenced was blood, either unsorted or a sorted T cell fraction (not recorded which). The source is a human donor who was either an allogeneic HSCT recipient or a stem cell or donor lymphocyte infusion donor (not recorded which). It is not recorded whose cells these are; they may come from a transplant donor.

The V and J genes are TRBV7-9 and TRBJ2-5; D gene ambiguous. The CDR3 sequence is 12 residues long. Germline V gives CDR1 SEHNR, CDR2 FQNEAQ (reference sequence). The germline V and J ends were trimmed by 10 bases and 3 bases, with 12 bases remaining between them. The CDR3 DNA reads TGTGCCATCTCCACGGAGAAAGAGACCCAGTACTTC. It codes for CAISTEKETQYF.

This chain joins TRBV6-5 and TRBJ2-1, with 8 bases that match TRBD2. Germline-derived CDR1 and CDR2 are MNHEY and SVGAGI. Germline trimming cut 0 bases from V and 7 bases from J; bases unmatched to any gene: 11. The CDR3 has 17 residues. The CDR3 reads CASSYSISGGRWNEQFF. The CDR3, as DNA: TGTGCCAGCAGTTACTCGATATCGGGGGGGCGTTGGAATGAGCAGTTCTTC.

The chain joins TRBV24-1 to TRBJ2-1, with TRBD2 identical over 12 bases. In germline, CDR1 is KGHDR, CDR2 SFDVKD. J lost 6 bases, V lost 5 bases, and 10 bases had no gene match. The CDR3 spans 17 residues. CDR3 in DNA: TGTGCCACCAGTGGTTCAGCCGGACTAGCGGGATCCAATGAGCAGTTCTTC. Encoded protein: CATSGSAGLAGSNEQFF.

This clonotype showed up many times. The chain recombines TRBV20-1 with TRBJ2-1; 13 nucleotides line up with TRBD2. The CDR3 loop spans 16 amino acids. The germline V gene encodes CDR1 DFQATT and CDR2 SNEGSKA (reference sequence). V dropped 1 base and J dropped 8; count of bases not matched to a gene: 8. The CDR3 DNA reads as TGCAGTGCTAGAGGTTTCACTAGCGGGAGGGTCTATGAGCAGTTCTTC. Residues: CSARGFTSGRVYEQFF.

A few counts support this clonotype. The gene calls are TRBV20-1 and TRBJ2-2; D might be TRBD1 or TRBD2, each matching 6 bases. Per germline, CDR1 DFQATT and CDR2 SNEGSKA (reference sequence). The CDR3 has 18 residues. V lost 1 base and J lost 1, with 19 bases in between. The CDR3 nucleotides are TGCAGTGCTAGAGTCACCACAGGAGGGGGGTGGAACACCGGGGAGCTGTTTTTT. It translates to CSARVTTGGGWNTGELFF.

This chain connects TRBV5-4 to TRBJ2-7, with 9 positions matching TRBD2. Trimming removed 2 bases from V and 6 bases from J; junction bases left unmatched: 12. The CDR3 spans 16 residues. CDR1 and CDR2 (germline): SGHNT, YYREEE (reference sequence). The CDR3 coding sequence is TGTGCCAGCAGCTTACCAAGGGGAAGCGGGAGGAGCGAGCAGTACTTC. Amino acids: CASSLPRGSGRSEQYF. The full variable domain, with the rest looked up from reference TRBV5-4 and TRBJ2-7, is ETGVTQSPTHLIKTRGQQVTLRCSSQSGHNTVSWYQQALGQGPQFIFQYYREEENGRGNFPPRFSGLQFPNYSSELNVNALELDDSALYLCASSLPRGSGRSEQYFGPGTRLTVT.

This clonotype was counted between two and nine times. The CDR3 sequence is CASSYLGGGASDTQYF. CDR3 sequence (DNA): TGTGCCAGCAGTTACTTGGGAGGGGGCGCCTCAGATACGCAGTATTTT. The chain joins TRBV6-5 to TRBJ2-3; D assignment may be TRBD1 or TRBD2 (7 bases each). Trimming removed 1 base from V and 4 bases from J, with 15 bases in between. The CDR3 runs to 16 residues. CDR1 MNHEY and CDR2 SVGAGI come from the germline V gene.

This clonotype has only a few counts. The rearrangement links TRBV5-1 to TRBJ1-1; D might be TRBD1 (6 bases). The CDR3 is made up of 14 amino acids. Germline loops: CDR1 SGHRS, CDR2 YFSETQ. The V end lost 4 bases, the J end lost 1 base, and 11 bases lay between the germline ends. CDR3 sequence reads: CASSMGAQNTEAFF. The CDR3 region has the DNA TGCGCCAGCAGCATGGGGGCCCAGAACACTGAAGCTTTCTTT. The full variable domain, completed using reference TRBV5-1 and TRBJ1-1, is KAGVTQTPRYLIKTRGQQVTLSCSPISGHRSVSWYQQTPGQGLQFLFEYFSETQRNKGNFPGRFSGRQFSNSRSEMNVSTLELGDSALYLCASSMGAQNTEAFFGQGTRLTVV.

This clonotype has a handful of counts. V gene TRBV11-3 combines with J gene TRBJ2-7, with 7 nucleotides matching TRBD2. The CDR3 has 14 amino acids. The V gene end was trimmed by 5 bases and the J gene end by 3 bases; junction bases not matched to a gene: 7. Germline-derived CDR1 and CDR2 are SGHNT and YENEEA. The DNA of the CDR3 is TGTGCCAGCAGCCGAGAGCTAGCGGACTACGAGCAGTACTTC. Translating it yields CASSRELADYEQYF.

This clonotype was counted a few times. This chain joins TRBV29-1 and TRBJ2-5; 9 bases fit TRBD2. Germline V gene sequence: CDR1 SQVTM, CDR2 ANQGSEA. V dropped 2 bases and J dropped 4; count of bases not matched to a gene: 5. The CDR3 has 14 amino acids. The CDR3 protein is CSVEKVRGGETQYF. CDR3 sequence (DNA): TGCAGCGTTGAAAAAGTGCGGGGGGGAGAGACCCAGTACTTC.

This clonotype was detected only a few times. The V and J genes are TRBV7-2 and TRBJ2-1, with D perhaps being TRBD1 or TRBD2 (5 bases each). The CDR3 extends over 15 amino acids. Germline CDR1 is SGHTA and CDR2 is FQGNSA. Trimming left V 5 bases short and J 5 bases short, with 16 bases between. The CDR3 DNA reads TGTGCCAGCAGCCAAACCCGGGACCTGGACAATGAGCAGTTCTTC. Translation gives CASSQTRDLDNEQFF.

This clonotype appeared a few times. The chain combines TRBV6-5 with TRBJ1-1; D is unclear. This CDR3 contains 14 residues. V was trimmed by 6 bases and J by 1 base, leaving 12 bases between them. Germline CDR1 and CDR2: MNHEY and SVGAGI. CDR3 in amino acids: CASRYSTANTEAFF. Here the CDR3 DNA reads TGTGCCAGCAGATATTCGACGGCGAACACTGAAGCTTTCTTT.

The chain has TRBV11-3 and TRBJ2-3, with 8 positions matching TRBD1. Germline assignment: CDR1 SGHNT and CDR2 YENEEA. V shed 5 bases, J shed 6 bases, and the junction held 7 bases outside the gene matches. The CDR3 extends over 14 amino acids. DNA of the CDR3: TGTGCCAGCAGCCCACAACAGGGGGAGGATACGCAGTATTTT. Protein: CASSPQQGEDTQYF.

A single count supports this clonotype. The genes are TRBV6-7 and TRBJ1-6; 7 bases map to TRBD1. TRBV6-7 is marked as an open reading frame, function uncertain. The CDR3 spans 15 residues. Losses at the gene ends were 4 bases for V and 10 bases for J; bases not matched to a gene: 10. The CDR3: CASSFPLTGKSPLHF. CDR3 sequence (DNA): TGTGCCAGCAGTTTTCCGCTGACAGGGAAGTCACCCCTCCACTTT.

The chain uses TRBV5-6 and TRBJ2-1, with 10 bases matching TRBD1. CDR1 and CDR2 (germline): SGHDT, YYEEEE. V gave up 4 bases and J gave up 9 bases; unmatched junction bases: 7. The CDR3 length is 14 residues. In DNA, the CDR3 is TGTGCCAGCAGCGCGGGACAGGGGAGAGGTGAGCAGTTCTTC. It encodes CASSAGQGRGEQFF.